This T cell receptor beta chain is drawn from a study of blood T cell repertoires in COVID-19. Germline CDR1 and CDR2: SGDLS and YYNGEE. CDR3 size: 15 residues. Trimming cost V 3 bases and J 8 bases, with 18 bases left between them. This clone was seen a single time. The table came from immunoSEQ multiplex PCR; TCRdb's copy has only in-frame clones and leaves some out. Here the sample spans about 110,000 clones, about 75% being singletons. J is TRBJ2-1 and V is TRBV9, with a tentative D call TRBD2 (6 bases). This clonotype was obtained from a woman over 75 with active or convalescent COVID-19. The material sequenced was peripheral blood. This CDR3 is CASSARLDPRDEQFF. CDR3 coding DNA: TGTGCCAGCAGCGCCAGACTAGACCCTCGAGATGAGCAGTTCTTC. Full variable domain (rest looked up from reference TRBV9 and TRBJ2-1): DSGVTQTPKHLITATGQRVTLRCSPRSGDLSVYWYQQSLDQGLQFLIQYYNGEERAKGNILERFSAQQFPDLHSELNLSSLELGDSALYFCASSARLDPRDEQFFGPGTRLTVL.